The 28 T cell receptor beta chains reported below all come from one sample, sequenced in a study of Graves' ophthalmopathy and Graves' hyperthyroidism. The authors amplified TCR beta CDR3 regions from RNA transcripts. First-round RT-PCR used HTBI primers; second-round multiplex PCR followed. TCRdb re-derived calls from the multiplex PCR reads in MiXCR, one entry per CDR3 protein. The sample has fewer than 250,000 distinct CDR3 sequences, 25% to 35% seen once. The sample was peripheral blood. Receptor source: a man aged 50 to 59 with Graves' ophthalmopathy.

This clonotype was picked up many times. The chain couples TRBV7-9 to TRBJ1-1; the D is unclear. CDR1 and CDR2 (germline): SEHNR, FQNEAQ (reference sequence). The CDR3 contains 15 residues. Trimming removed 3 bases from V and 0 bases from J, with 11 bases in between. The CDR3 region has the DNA TGTGCCAGCAGCTTCGGGGTGGGGATGAACACTGAAGCTTTCTTT. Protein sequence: CASSFGVGMNTEAFF.

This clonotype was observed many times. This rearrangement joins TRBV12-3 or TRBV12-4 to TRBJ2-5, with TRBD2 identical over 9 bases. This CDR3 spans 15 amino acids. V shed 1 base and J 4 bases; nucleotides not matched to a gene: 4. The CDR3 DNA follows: TGTGCCAGCAGTTTAGTAGCGGGAGTTGGAGAGACCCAGTACTTC. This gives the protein CASSLVAGVGETQYF.

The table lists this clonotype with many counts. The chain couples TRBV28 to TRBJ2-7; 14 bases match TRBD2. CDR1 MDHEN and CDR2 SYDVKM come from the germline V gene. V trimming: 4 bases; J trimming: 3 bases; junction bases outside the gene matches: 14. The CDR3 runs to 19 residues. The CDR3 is CASSSWIEKGLAGGYEQYF. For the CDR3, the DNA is TGTGCCAGCAGTTCTTGGATTGAAAAAGGACTAGCGGGAGGCTACGAGCAGTACTTC. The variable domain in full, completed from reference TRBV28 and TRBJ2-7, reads DVKVTQSSRYLVKRTGEKVFLECVQDMDHENMFWYRQDPGLGLRLIYFSYDVKMKEKGDIPEGYSVSREKKERFSLILESASTNQTSMYLCASSSWIEKGLAGGYEQYFGPGTRLTVT.

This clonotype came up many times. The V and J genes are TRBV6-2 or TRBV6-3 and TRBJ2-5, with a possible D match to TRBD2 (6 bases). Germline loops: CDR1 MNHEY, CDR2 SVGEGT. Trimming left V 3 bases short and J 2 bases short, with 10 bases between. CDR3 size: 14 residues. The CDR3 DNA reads TGTGCCAGCAGTTATGGAGGGCGACAAGAGACCCAGTACTTC. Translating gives CASSYGGRQETQYF.

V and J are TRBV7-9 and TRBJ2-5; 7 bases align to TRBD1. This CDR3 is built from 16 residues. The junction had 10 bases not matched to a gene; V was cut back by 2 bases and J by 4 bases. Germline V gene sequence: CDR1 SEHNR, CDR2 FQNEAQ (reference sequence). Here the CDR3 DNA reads TGTGCCAGCAGCTTAAGAGGGGGCGCAGAGAGAGAGACCCAGTACTTC. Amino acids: CASSLRGGAERETQYF.

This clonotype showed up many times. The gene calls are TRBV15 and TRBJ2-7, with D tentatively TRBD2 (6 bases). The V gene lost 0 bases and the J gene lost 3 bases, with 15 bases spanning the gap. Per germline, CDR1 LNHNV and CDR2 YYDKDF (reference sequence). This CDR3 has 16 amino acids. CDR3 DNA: TGTGCCACCAGCAGAGAGCGAGCAGCAGCGGGCTACGAGCAGTACTTC. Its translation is CATSRERAAAGYEQYF. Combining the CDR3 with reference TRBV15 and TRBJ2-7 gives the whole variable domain DAMVIQNPRYQVTQFGKPVTLSCSQTLNHNVMYWYQQKSSQAPKLLFHYYDKDFNNEADTPDNFQSRRPNTSFCFLDIRSPGLGDTAMYLCATSRERAAAGYEQYFGPGTRLTVT.

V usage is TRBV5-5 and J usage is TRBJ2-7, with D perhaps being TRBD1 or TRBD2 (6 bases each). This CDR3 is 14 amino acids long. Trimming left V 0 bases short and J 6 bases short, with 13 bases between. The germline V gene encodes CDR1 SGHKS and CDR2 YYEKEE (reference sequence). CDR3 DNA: TGTGCCAGCAGCTTGGCCATGGGGGGCGCCGAGCAGTACTTC. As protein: CASSLAMGGAEQYF.

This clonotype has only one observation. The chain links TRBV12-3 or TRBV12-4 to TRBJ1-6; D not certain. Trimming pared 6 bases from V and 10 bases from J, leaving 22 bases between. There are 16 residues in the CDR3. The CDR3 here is CASSVLGGVAKSPLHF. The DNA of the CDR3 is TGTGCCAGCAGCGTCCTCGGCGGTGTGGCAAAATCACCCCTCCACTTT.

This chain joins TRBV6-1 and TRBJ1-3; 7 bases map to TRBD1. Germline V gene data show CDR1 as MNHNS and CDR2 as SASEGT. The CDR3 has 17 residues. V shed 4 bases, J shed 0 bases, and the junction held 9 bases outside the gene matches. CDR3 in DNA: TGTGCCAGCAGTGTTATGACAGGGCGAGTCTCTGGAAACACCATATATTTT. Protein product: CASSVMTGRVSGNTIYF.

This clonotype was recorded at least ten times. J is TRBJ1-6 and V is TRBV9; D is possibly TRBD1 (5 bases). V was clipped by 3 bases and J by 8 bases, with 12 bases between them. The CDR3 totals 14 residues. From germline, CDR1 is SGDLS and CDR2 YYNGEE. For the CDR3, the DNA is TGTGCCAGCAGCGCCAGGGCAGAGGATTCACCCCTCCACTTT. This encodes CASSARAEDSPLHF.

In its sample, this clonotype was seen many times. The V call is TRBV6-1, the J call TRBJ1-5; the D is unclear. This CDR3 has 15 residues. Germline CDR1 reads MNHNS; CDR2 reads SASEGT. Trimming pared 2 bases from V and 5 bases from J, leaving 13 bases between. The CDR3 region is CASSETGYPDQPQHF. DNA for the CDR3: TGTGCCAGCAGTGAAACGGGCTACCCCGATCAGCCCCAGCATTTT.

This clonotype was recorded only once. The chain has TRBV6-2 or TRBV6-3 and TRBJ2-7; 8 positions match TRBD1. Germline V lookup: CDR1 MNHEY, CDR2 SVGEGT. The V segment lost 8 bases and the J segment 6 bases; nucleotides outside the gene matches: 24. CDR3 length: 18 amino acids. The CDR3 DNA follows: TGTGCCAGCTCCTCGATTAGAGTCGGACAGGGAAGTTTGCTCGAGCAGTACTTC. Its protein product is CASSSIRVGQGSLLEQYF.

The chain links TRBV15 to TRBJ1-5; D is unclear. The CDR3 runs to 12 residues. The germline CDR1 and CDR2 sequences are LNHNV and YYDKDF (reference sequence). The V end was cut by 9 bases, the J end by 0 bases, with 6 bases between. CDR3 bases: TGTGCCACGAGAGATAGCAATCAGCCCCAGCATTTT. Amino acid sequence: CATRDSNQPQHF.

The CDR3 bases are TGCAGTGCATACGCAGCCCTTGGCGAGCAGTACTTC. Translation: CSAYAALGEQYF. This chain joins TRBV20-1 and TRBJ2-7; D remains ambiguous. The ends were cut back, 6 bases at V and 6 bases at J, with 15 bases in the middle. CDR3 length: 12 residues. The germline CDR1 and CDR2 sequences are DFQATT and SNEGSKA (reference sequence).

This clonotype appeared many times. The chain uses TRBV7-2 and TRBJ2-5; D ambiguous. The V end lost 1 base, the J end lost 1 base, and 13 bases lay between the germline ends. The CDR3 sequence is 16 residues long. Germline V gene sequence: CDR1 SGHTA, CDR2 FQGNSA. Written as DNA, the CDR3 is TGTGCCAGCAGCTTAGAGGTGGGAAGGCGCCAAGAGACCCAGTACTTC. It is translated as CASSLEVGRRQETQYF.

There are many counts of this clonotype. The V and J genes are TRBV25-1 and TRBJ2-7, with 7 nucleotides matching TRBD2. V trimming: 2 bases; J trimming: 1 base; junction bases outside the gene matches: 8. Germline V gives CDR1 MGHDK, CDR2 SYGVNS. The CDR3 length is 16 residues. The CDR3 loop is CASSERRASGSYEQYF. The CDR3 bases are TGTGCCAGCAGTGAAAGGCGGGCTAGCGGTTCCTACGAGCAGTACTTC.

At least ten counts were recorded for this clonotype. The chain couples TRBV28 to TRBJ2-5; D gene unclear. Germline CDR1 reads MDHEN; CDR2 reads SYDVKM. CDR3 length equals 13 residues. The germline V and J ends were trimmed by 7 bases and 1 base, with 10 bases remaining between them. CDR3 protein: CASNRALQETQYF. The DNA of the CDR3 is TGTGCCAGCAACCGGGCCCTCCAAGAGACCCAGTACTTC.

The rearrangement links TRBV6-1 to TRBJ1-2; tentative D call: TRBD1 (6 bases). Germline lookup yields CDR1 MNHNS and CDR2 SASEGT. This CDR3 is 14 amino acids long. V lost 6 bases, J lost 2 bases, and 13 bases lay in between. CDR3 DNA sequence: TGTGCCAGCAGGCCCGCGGGGGGCAACTATGGCTACACCTTC. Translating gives CASRPAGGNYGYTF.

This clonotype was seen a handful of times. The CDR3 bases are TGTGCCAGCAGTTACGACCCCGCGGACAGGGGAAGAACTAACTATGGCTACACCTTC. Its translation is CASSYDPADRGRTNYGYTF. V gene TRBV6-2 or TRBV6-3 combines with J gene TRBJ1-2; TRBD1 aligns across 9 bases. Germline loops: CDR1 MNHEY, CDR2 SVGEGT. CDR3 length equals 19 residues. V lost 2 bases to trimming and J lost 0 bases; unmatched junction nucleotides: 13.

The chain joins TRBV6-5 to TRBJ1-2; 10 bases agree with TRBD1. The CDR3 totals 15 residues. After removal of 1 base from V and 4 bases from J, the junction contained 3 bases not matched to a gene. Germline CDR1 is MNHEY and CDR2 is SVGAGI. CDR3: CASSYLGQGIYGYTF. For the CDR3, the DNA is TGTGCCAGCAGTTACTTGGGACAGGGGATCTATGGCTACACCTTC.

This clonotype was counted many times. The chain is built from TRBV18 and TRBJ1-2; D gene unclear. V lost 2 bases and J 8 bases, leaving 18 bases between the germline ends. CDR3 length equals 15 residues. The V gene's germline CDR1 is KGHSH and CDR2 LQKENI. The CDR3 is CASSPSVVSQRGYTF. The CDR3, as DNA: TGTGCCAGCTCACCATCAGTAGTATCACAGAGAGGCTACACCTTC.

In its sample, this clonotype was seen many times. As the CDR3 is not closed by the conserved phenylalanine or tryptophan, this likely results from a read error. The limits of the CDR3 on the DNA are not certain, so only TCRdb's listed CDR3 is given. CDR3 region: CASSFGIGRGRL. This chain links TRBV12-3 or TRBV12-4 with TRBJ2-3; the D segment call TRBD2 is taken from the table without a DNA check. The CDR3 comprises 12 residues, both ends counted.

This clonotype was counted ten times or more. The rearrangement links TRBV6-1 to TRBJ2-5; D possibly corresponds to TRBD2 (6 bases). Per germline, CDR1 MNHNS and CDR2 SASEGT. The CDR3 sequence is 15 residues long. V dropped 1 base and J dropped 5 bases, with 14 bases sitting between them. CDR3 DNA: TGTGCCAGCAGTGAAGGCGCGGGGACCCGGGAGACCCAGTACTTC. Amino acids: CASSEGAGTRETQYF.

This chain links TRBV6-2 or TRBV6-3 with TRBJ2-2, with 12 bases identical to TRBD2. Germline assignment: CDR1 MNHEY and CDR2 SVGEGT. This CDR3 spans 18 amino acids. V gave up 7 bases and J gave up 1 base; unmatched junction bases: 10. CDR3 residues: CASNPTSGRLGNTGELFF. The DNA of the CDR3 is TGTGCCAGCAACCCGACTAGCGGGAGACTTGGGAACACCGGGGAGCTGTTTTTT.

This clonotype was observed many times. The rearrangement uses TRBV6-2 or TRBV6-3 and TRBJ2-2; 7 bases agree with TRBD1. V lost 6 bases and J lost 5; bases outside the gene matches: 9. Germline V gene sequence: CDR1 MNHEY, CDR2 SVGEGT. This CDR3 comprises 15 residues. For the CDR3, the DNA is TGTGCCAGCAGCCAATGGGACAGACTTACCGGGGAGCTGTTTTTT. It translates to CASSQWDRLTGELFF.

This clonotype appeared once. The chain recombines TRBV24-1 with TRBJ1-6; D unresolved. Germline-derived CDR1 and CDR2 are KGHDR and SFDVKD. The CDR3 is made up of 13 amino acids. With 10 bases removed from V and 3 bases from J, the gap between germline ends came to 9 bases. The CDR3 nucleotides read TGTGCCACTCAGAGGGTCTATAATTCACCCCTCCACTTT. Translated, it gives CATQRVYNSPLHF.

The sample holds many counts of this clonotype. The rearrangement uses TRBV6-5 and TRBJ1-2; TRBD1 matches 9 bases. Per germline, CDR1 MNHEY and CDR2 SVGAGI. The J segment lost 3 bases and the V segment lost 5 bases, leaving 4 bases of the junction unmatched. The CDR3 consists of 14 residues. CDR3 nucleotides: TGTGCCAGCAGTACACGGACAGGGGACTATGGCTACACCTTC. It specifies CASSTRTGDYGYTF.

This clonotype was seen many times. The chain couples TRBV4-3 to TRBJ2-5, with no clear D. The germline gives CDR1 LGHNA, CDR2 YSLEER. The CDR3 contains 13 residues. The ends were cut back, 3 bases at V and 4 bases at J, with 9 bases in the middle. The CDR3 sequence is CASSQFKAETQYF. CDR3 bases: TGCGCCAGCAGCCAGTTCAAGGCAGAGACCCAGTACTTC.